This TCR beta chain was sequenced in a study of cytomegalovirus exposure and HLA in healthy donors. General study points: With further analysis later on, most CMV-associated TCR beta chains appeared HLA-restricted. In vitro confirmation showed three CMV-associated chains to be CMV antigen specific.

It was with 60 Vbeta and 13 Jbeta primers that the PCR ran. TCRdb keeps only in-frame clones here, not all; method: immunoSEQ multiplex PCR. The table includes about 190,000 clones, roughly 77% detected once. Concerning this clone itself: What it binds is unknown.

The CDR3 has 20 residues. Sample: PBMCs. The rearrangement joins TRBV21-1 to TRBJ1-6; whether TRBD1, the table's D call, matches the DNA was not checked. TRBV21-1 is a pseudogene locus. This sequence originates from a man aged 30-40 years in good health and CMV-seropositive. The CDR3 here is CASSKLGAVLPPSYNSPLHF. The CDR3 region has the DNA TGTGCCAGCAGCAAACTTGGGGCAGTTTTACCACCCTCCTATAATTCACCCCTCCACTTT.